This section outlines one T cell receptor (beta chain) sequence together with its context. The germline CDR1 and CDR2 sequences are SGHAT and FQNNGV. Losses at the gene ends were 5 bases for V and 5 bases for J; bases not matched to a gene: 11. There are 15 residues in the CDR3. Regarding time point: persistent/refractory GD, antithyroid drugs over 5 years with positive TRAb. Isolated PBMC RNA provided the starting material for the TCR library. The sample belongs to a study of regulatory T cells in long-lasting Graves disease. HTBI primers from iRepertoire and Arm-PCR of CDR3 regions yielded the TCR beta libraries. TCRdb itself ran the multiplex PCR reads through MiXCR, one entry per CDR3 protein. The sample lists approximately 350,000 distinct CDR3 sequences, approximately 25% seen once, with around a quarter in the top ten.

The chain employs TRBV11-2 and TRBJ2-5; 7 positions match TRBD2. This receptor was obtained from a woman aged 35 to 49 with Graves disease. The sample in question was peripheral blood mononuclear cells (PBMCs), obtained when the disease was refractory, from a patient treated with antithyroid drugs. CDR3 protein: CASSAALAARETQYF. DNA for the CDR3: TGTGCCAGCAGCGCGGCCCTAGCGGCCCGGGAGACCCAGTACTTC.